This T cell receptor beta chain was found in a study of control samples from healthy donors and cancer patients. TCRdb keeps only in-frame clones here, not all; method: immunoSEQ multiplex PCR. The sample lists over 150,000 clones, approximately 93% occurring once. The V gene's germline CDR1 is SGHDN and CDR2 FVKESK. The CDR3 contains 15 residues. V lost 1 base to trimming and J lost 2 bases, with 12 bases between them. The V and J genes are TRBV14 and TRBJ2-7, with a tentative D call TRBD1 (5 bases). This clonotype originated in a middle-aged man in good health. The sequencing input was blood. CDR3 loop: CASSQGTSSTYEQYF. CDR3 nucleotide sequence: TGTGCCAGCAGCCAAGGGACAAGTTCTACCTACGAGCAGTACTTC.